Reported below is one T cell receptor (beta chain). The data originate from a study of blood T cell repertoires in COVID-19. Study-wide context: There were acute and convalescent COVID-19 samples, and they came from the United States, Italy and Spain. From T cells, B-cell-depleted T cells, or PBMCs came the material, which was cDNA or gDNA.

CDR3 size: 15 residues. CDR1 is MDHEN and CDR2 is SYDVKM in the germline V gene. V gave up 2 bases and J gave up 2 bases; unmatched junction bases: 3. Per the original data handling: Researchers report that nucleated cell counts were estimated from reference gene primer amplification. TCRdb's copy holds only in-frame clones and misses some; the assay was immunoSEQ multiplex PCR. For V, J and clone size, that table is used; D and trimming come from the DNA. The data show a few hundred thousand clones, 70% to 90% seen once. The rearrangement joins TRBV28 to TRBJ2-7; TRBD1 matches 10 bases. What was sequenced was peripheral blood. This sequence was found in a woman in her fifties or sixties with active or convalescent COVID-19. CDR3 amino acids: CASSLGQGVTYEQYF. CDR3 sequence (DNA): TGTGCCAGCAGTTTAGGACAGGGGGTAACCTACGAGCAGTACTTC.